These 22 T cell receptor beta chains share one sample of origin, sequenced in a study of spatial heterogeneity in lung cancer (dated 2019 in TCRdb). According to the study, the label for this sample's time point signals: sample taken at primary tumor resection. Library preparation was by 5' RACE. Reads for this sample came from a NextSeq 500. TCRdb handled the public reads itself, with Q25 trimming in fastp and clone calling in MiXCR, and kept productive beta chains. CDR3 protein sequences are deduplicated, and each keeps its most common genes and DNA. The sample contains 15,000 to 20,000 distinct CDR3 sequences, around 6.2% of them found a single time. The ten largest clones represent under 7% of the sample. Points the paper makes about the study in general: The number of expanded intratumoral alpha and beta TCRs correlated with the tumor nonsynonymous mutation count.

The antigens of these receptors remain unknown. The sequences come from lung tumor tissue, collected at surgery. These receptors all come from a male donor with early-stage non-small cell lung cancer.

In the case of this clonotype: A library prepared for alpha chains yielded this beta chain as an off-target read; its size is of little meaning. The rearrangement links TRBV6-2 or TRBV6-3 to TRBJ2-7; D is possibly TRBD1 (6 bases). CDR1 MNHEY and CDR2 SVGEGT come from the germline V gene. The germline V and J ends were trimmed by 10 bases and 3 bases, with 19 bases remaining between them. The CDR3 runs 14 residues. The CDR3 DNA reads TGTGCCACCTGGGCCGGGACAACGATCTACGAGCAGTACTTC. This sequence encodes CATWAGTTIYEQYF.

This clonotype was detected ten times or more. This beta chain is an off-target read within a library intended for alpha chains, so its frequency means little. The chain carries TRBV5-1 and TRBJ2-3; 10 bases fit TRBD2. The CDR3 spans 15 residues. CDR1 and CDR2 from the germline V gene are SGHRS and YFSETQ. V lost 3 bases and J lost 2; bases outside the gene matches: 3. The CDR3 bases are TGCGCCAGCAGCTCTAGCGGGAGAACCACAGATACGCAGTATTTT. Its translation is CASSSSGRTTDTQYF.

This clonotype was seen a few times. The library was built for alpha chains, so this beta chain is an off-target read and its size means little. This chain joins TRBV6-5 and TRBJ2-3; 7 bases map to TRBD1. The J segment lost 0 bases and the V segment lost 6 bases, leaving 15 bases of the junction unmatched. Germline V gives CDR1 MNHEY, CDR2 SVGAGI. The CDR3 is 18 residues long. CDR3 loop: CASSHVTPHRGSTDTQYF. CDR3 nucleotide sequence: TGTGCCAGCAGCCACGTTACCCCACACAGGGGCAGCACAGATACGCAGTATTTT.

This clonotype was detected ten times or more. Since it is a stray read in a library aimed at alpha chains, this beta chain has a size that is not meaningful. The genes are TRBV24-1 and TRBJ2-5, with TRBD1 identical over 9 bases. The CDR3 loop spans 14 amino acids. Germline CDR1 reads KGHDR; CDR2 reads SFDVKD. V lost 4 bases to trimming and J lost 4 bases; unmatched junction nucleotides: 3. CDR3 coding DNA: TGTGCCACCAGTGAGGGACAGGGTTTAGAGACCCAGTACTTC. As protein: CATSEGQGLETQYF.

This clonotype was detected ten times or more. This beta chain appears as a stray read in a library generated for alpha chains; its size is not informative. The gene calls are TRBV7-2 and TRBJ2-7; a weak D match, TRBD1 (6 bases). In germline, CDR1 is SGHTA, CDR2 FQGNSA. The CDR3 length is 13 residues. The V end was cut by 8 bases, the J end by 3 bases, with 14 bases between. In DNA form, the CDR3 reads TGTGCCAGCTCGAGGACAGCCCTCTACGAGCAGTACTTC. It encodes CASSRTALYEQYF.

This clonotype was recorded once. Being off target in a library aimed at alpha chains, this beta chain has a size of little meaning. The V gene is TRBV20-1, the J gene TRBJ2-1, with 12 bases fitting TRBD2. Germline V gene data show CDR1 as DFQATT and CDR2 as SNEGSKA (reference sequence). V trimming: 2 bases; J trimming: 3 bases; junction bases outside the gene matches: 5. This CDR3 spans 16 amino acids. The CDR3 bases are TGCAGTGCTAGAACTGTGACTAGCGGGGGCTACAATGAGCAGTTCTTC. It specifies CSARTVTSGGYNEQFF.

There are many counts of this clonotype. The size of this beta chain means little, since it is a stray read in a library made for alpha chains. CDR3 residues: CSVEGTAEAFF. The CDR3 DNA is TGCAGCGTTGAAGGGACAGCTGAAGCTTTCTTT. The chain recombines TRBV29-1 with TRBJ1-1; maybe TRBD1 (6 bases). This CDR3 contains 11 residues. Germline CDR1 SQVTM, CDR2 ANQGSEA. Trimming left V 1 base short and J 6 bases short, with 6 bases between.

This clonotype occurred many times. Since the library was made to target alpha chains, this beta chain is a stray read and its abundance is not meaningful. Written as DNA, the CDR3 is TGCAGTGCTAGGGAGACTAGCGGGGGGACCGTCTACAATGAGCAGTTCTTC. It encodes CSARETSGGTVYNEQFF. The rearrangement uses TRBV20-1 and TRBJ2-1, with 13 bases fitting TRBD2. Germline CDR1 and CDR2: DFQATT and SNEGSKA (reference sequence). V dropped 3 bases and J dropped 3; count of bases not matched to a gene: 8. The CDR3 has 17 amino acids.

This clonotype occurred many times. This beta chain slipped into a library made for alpha chains as a stray read, so its size is not meaningful. This sequence joins TRBV3-1 and TRBJ1-2; the match to TRBD1 covers 8 bases. Germline CDR1 reads LGHDT; CDR2 reads YNNKEL (reference sequence). The CDR3 loop spans 14 amino acids. J gave up 8 bases and V 3 bases, and 8 bases lay outside the gene matches. The CDR3 coding sequence is TGTGCCAGCAGCCAGAGGACAGGGTTCGGGGGCTACACCTTC. The encoded protein is CASSQRTGFGGYTF.

On this clonotype: This beta chain is an unintended read in a library built for alpha chains; its size means little. The V call is TRBV20-1, the J call TRBJ2-7, with 14 bases identical to TRBD2. Germline V gene lookup returns CDR1 DFQATT and CDR2 SNEGSKA (reference sequence). This CDR3 has 15 residues. The V and J ends lost 6 bases and 2 bases, in that order; junction bases with no gene match: 6. CDR3 in DNA: TGCAGTGCCAGCGGGACTAGCGGGAGAGCCTACGAGCAGTACTTC. Translating it yields CSASGTSGRAYEQYF.

In its sample, this clonotype was seen many times. This beta chain appears as a stray read in a library generated for alpha chains; its size is not informative. The chain links TRBV28 to TRBJ2-7; 10 bases map to TRBD1. The CDR3 covers 17 residues. Looked up from germline, CDR1 is MDHEN and CDR2 is SYDVKM. With V trimmed by 6 bases and J by 4 bases, 15 bases remained unmatched. CDR3 coding DNA: TGTGCCAGCAGCCCAAGCGACAGGGGGCGCTCGGGTTACGAGCAGTACTTC. It translates to CASSPSDRGRSGYEQYF. Supplemented by reference TRBV28 and TRBJ2-7, the full variable domain reads DVKVTQSSRYLVKRTGEKVFLECVQDMDHENMFWYRQDPGLGLRLIYFSYDVKMKEKGDIPEGYSVSREKKERFSLILESASTNQTSMYLCASSPSDRGRSGYEQYFGPGTRLTVT.

Of note for this clonotype: This beta chain slipped into a library made for alpha chains as a stray read, so its size is not meaningful. This chain links TRBV9 with TRBJ2-7; perhaps TRBD2 as D (7 bases). Germline assignment: CDR1 SGDLS and CDR2 YYNGEE. CDR3 length: 14 residues. V dropped 4 bases and J dropped 12 bases, with 23 bases sitting between them. CDR3 in amino acids: CASSSRGGARGLYF. Here the CDR3 DNA reads TGTGCCAGCAGCTCAAGGGGGGGAGCGAGGGGTCTGTACTTC.

This clonotype came up many times. This beta chain lies outside the target of a library built for alpha chains; its clone size means little. V and J are TRBV6-6 and TRBJ2-7; 7 bases match TRBD1. Germline values: CDR1 MNHNY, CDR2 SVGAGI (reference sequence). V lost 7 bases and J lost 5; bases outside the gene matches: 17. The CDR3 consists of 16 residues. The CDR3 here is CASTDLQPTGSHEQYF. CDR3 DNA sequence: TGTGCCAGCACCGACCTCCAGCCGACAGGGAGCCACGAGCAGTACTTC.

In its sample, this clonotype was seen many times. Since it is a stray read in a library aimed at alpha chains, this beta chain has a size that is not meaningful. The rearrangement links TRBV6-1 to TRBJ2-7; TRBD1 matches at 11 bases. Germline V CDR1 and CDR2: MNHNS, SASEGT. The CDR3 is made up of 13 amino acids. The ends lost 10 bases at V and 0 bases at J; junction bases unmatched: 2. The CDR3 DNA is TGTGCCACCGGGACAGGGGGCTCCTACGAGCAGTACTTC. This encodes CATGTGGSYEQYF.

This clonotype was detected ten times or more. Because this beta chain is a stray read in a library intended to capture alpha chains, its abundance should not be given much weight. The CDR3 DNA is TGTGCCAGCAGTGACAGGGGGGGGCAAGAGACCCAGTACTTC. It is translated as CASSDRGGQETQYF. This chain joins TRBV2 and TRBJ2-5, with D perhaps assigned TRBD1 or TRBD2 (7 bases each). The V end was cut by 3 bases, the J end by 2 bases, with 10 bases between. This CDR3 has 14 residues. The germline CDR1 and CDR2 sequences are SNHLY and FYNNEI.

This clonotype was seen ten or more times. The library was built for alpha chains, so this beta chain is an off-target read and its size means little. The genes are TRBV6-6 and TRBJ2-5; 8 nucleotides agree with TRBD1. V shed 1 base, J shed 3 bases, and the junction held 4 bases outside the gene matches. Germline V gene sequence: CDR1 MNHNY, CDR2 SVGAGI (reference sequence). The CDR3 sequence is 15 residues long. The CDR3 is CASSYYQTGEETQYF. In DNA, the CDR3 is TGTGCCAGCAGTTACTACCAGACAGGGGAAGAGACCCAGTACTTC.

This clonotype was detected ten times or more. This beta chain represents an off-target read in a library built for alpha chains; its size is of limited meaning. J is TRBJ2-5 and V is TRBV20-1, with 11 nucleotides matching TRBD2. The length of the CDR3 is 14 residues. With V trimmed by 5 bases and J by 2 bases, 4 bases remained unmatched. CDR1 is DFQATT and CDR2 is SNEGSKA in the germline V gene (reference sequence). This CDR3 is CSAQLAGVQETQYF. The DNA for the CDR3 is TGCAGTGCTCAACTAGCGGGAGTTCAAGAGACCCAGTACTTC.

This clonotype was counted at least ten times. This beta chain came through as a stray read in a library set up for alpha chains, and its size says little. The chain is built from TRBV29-1 and TRBJ2-2; possibly TRBD2 for D (6 bases). Trimming removed 3 bases at V and 1 base at J, with 12 bases between. Germline V gene sequence: CDR1 SQVTM, CDR2 ANQGSEA. This CDR3 spans 15 amino acids. CDR3 in amino acids: CSVESAGLNTGELFF. The CDR3 nucleotides are TGCAGCGTTGAGTCAGCGGGCCTGAACACCGGGGAGCTGTTTTTT.

Many counts were recorded for this clonotype. For a library built for alpha chains, this beta chain is a stray read; little rests on its size. The chain carries TRBV5-6 and TRBJ1-3, with D hard to call. V lost 1 base and J 2 bases, leaving 19 bases between the germline ends. CDR1 and CDR2 from the germline V gene are SGHDT and YYEEEE. The CDR3 is 18 amino acids. DNA for the CDR3: TGTGCCAGCAGCTTGCCCAATTATGGTCAGTCAGCTGGAAACACCATATATTTT. It encodes CASSLPNYGQSAGNTIYF.

This clonotype ranks as large (0.1 to 1%). As an off-target read in a library built for alpha chains, this beta chain has a frequency of little significance. The V and J genes are TRBV6-5 and TRBJ1-1; possibly TRBD1 for D (5 bases). Germline lookup yields CDR1 MNHEY and CDR2 SVGAGI. The CDR3 is made up of 13 amino acids. Trimming left V 7 bases short and J 2 bases short, with 11 bases between. CDR3 nucleotides: TGTGCCAGCACATCAGGGATCAACACTGAAGCTTTCTTT. Its translation is CASTSGINTEAFF.

This clonotype was observed at least ten times. This beta chain represents an off-target read in a library built for alpha chains; its size is of limited meaning. The rearrangement uses TRBV4-2 and TRBJ2-7, with no clear D. CDR1 and CDR2 from the germline V gene are LGHNA and YNFKEQ. V was cut by 2 bases and J by 0 bases, with 17 bases left in between. CDR3 length: 17 residues. Here the CDR3 reads CASSQKPYAVSSYEQYF. The CDR3 coding sequence is TGTGCCAGCAGCCAAAAGCCGTACGCGGTGAGCTCCTACGAGCAGTACTTC.

This clonotype appeared many times. This beta chain slipped into a library made for alpha chains as a stray read, so its size is not meaningful. CDR3 loop: CASSFTGPTEAFF. CDR3 in DNA: TGTGCCAGCAGTTTTACCGGTCCCACTGAAGCTTTCTTT. This chain links TRBV12-3 or TRBV12-4 with TRBJ1-1; D remains ambiguous. The CDR3 contains 13 residues. Trimming removed 3 bases from V and 4 bases from J, with 9 bases in between.